These 5 T cell receptor beta chains originate from one sample sequenced in a study of CD8 T cells in ankylosing spondylitis. The study's findings and limits: A motif of 7 or 8 highly homologous TCR beta variants was seen as apparently characteristic of ankylosing spondylitis blood.

A single record per CDR3 protein comes from TCRdb applying MiXCR to the 5' RACE reads. The sample contains hundreds of thousands of distinct CDR3 sequences, around 11% of which appear only once. What these receptors recognize is not known. Sequencing was carried out using blood, either unsorted or a sorted T cell fraction (not recorded which). Receptors were obtained from a male donor with ankylosing spondylitis.

J is TRBJ2-3 and V is TRBV5-1; D is ambiguous. The CDR3 is 15 residues long. V was trimmed by 0 bases and J by 8 bases, leaving 16 bases between them. Germline assignment: CDR1 SGHRS and CDR2 YFSETQ. The CDR3 reads CASSLASGDLGTQYF. The CDR3, as DNA: TGCGCCAGCAGCTTGGCTTCAGGAGACTTGGGTACGCAGTATTTT.

The chain employs TRBV7-6 and TRBJ1-4; TRBD1 might be the D (5 bases). Germline assignment: CDR1 SGHVS and CDR2 FNYEAQ. The CDR3 covers 15 residues. V was shortened by 1 base and J by 3 bases, with 9 bases between the two germline ends. The CDR3 DNA follows: TGTGCCAGCAGCTTAGTTGCGGGGCCTAATGAAAAACTGTTTTTT. It is translated as CASSLVAGPNEKLFF.

This clonotype has a count of ten or more. The V call is TRBV29-1, the J call TRBJ2-5, with D possibly matching TRBD1 (7 bases). Per germline, CDR1 SQVTM and CDR2 ANQGSEA. The CDR3 is 13 amino acids. The V end lost 3 bases, the J end lost 5 bases, and 13 bases lay between the germline ends. The CDR3 coding sequence is TGCAGCGTTGAGGGACTGACAGGGGAGACCCAGTACTTC. Its translation is CSVEGLTGETQYF.

This clonotype occurred many times. The chain employs TRBV20-1 and TRBJ2-3; D is unclear. CDR3 length: 13 amino acids. The germline V gene encodes CDR1 DFQATT and CDR2 SNEGSKA (reference sequence). With 0 bases removed from V and 5 bases from J, the gap between germline ends came to 9 bases. DNA for the CDR3: TGCAGTGCTAGAGATCCCGGTCGAGATACGCAGTATTTT. It translates to CSARDPGRDTQYF.

The CDR3 nucleotides read TGTGCCAGCAGCTTAAGGGACGGTAAGCAGTTCTTC. Translation: CASSLRDGKQFF. V is TRBV11-3 and J is TRBJ2-1; D possibly matches TRBD1 or TRBD2 (5 bases each). Germline loops: CDR1 SGHNT, CDR2 YENEEA. V lost 2 bases, J lost 11 bases, and 10 bases lay in between. This CDR3 contains 12 residues. The full variable domain, with the rest looked up from reference TRBV11-3 and TRBJ2-1, is EAGVVQSPRYKIIEKKQPVAFWCNPISGHNTLYWYLQNLGQGPELLIRYENEEAVDDSQLPKDRFSAERLKGVDSTLKIQPAELGDSAVYLCASSLRDGKQFFGPGTRLTVL.